This TCR beta chain is from a study of blood T cell repertoires in COVID-19. Study-level information: Sites across the United States, Italy and Spain contributed samples from acute and convalescent COVID-19. From T cells, B-cell-depleted T cells, or PBMCs came the material, which was cDNA or gDNA.

Authors' data handling: Cell counts per sample came from amplifying reference gene primers. Method: immunoSEQ multiplex PCR; TCRdb's copy keeps in-frame clones and lacks some. The V and J calls and clone size were taken over from that table, and D and trimming were inferred from the DNA. The sample carries 120,000 to 150,000 clones, around 80% recorded once. This clone has a handful of counts. With 4 bases removed from V and 6 bases from J, the gap between germline ends came to 15 bases. The CDR3 extends over 14 amino acids. Germline CDR1 SEHNR, CDR2 FQNEAQ (reference sequence). The sequence derives from a human donor in a cohort sampled during active COVID-19. Sequenced material: peripheral blood. This chain links TRBV7-9 with TRBJ1-2; possible D gene TRBD1, 6 bases. CDR3 DNA: TGTGCCAGCAGCTCCGCCGGTACAGGGAATGGCTACACCTTC. The encoded protein is CASSSAGTGNGYTF. Together with reference TRBV7-9 and TRBJ1-2, the CDR3 gives the full variable domain: DTGVSQNPRHKITKRGQNVTFRCDPISEHNRLYWYRQTLGQGPEFLTYFQNEAQLEKSRLLSDRFSAERPKGSFSTLEIQRTEQGDSAMYLCASSSAGTGNGYTFGSGTRLTVV.